One T cell receptor beta chain is described in this entry. The authors' processing: Reference gene primers were amplified, and this amplification served to estimate nucleated cell counts. Data came from immunoSEQ multiplex PCR; TCRdb stores just in-frame clones and leaves some out. V, J and clone size were drawn from that table, and D and trimming were deduced from the DNA. The table includes under 85,000 clones, around 82% detected once. This specimen belongs to a study of blood T cell repertoires in COVID-19. About the research overall: Some COVID-19 samples were acute and others convalescent; all came from the United States, Italy and Spain.

Trimming stripped 3 bases from V and 8 bases from J, with 13 bases between. This CDR3 region has 13 residues. Germline-derived CDR1 and CDR2 are LNHDA and SQIVND (reference sequence). The material sequenced was peripheral blood. The rearrangement links TRBV19 to TRBJ1-1; TRBD1 is a possible D gene (6 bases). The clonotype comes from a human donor in a cohort sampled during active COVID-19. Written as DNA, the CDR3 is TGTGCCAGTAGTATCTCACAGGGTGCAGAAGCTTTCTTT. Protein product: CASSISQGAEAFF.